This T cell receptor beta chain is drawn from a study of control samples from healthy donors and cancer patients. Generated by immunoSEQ multiplex PCR, the TCRdb table keeps only in-frame clones and is missing some. The data contain about 54,000 clones, nearly 96% of them seen just once; the ten biggest clones take up under 2%. The ends lost 3 bases at V and 12 bases at J; junction bases unmatched: 5. There are 12 residues in the CDR3. The V gene's germline CDR1 is MDHEN and CDR2 SYDVKM. The sample comprised blood. The V and J genes are TRBV28 and TRBJ1-5, with 7 bases identical to TRBD1. The receptor comes from a woman in her thirties in good health. The CDR3 is CASSFGGDSQHF. CDR3 nucleotide sequence: TGTGCCAGCAGTTTTGGGGGGGACAGCCAGCATTTT.